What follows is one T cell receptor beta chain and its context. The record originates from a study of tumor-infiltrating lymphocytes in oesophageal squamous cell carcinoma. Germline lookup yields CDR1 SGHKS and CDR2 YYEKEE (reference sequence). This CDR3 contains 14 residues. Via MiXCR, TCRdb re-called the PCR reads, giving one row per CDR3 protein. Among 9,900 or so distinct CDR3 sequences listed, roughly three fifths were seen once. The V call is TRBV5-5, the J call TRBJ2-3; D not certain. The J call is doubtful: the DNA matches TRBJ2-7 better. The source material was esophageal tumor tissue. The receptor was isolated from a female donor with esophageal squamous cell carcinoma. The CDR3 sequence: CASSLYRIWYEQYF. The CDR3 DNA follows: TGTGCCAGCAGCTTGTACCGGATCTGGTACGAGCAGTACTTC.